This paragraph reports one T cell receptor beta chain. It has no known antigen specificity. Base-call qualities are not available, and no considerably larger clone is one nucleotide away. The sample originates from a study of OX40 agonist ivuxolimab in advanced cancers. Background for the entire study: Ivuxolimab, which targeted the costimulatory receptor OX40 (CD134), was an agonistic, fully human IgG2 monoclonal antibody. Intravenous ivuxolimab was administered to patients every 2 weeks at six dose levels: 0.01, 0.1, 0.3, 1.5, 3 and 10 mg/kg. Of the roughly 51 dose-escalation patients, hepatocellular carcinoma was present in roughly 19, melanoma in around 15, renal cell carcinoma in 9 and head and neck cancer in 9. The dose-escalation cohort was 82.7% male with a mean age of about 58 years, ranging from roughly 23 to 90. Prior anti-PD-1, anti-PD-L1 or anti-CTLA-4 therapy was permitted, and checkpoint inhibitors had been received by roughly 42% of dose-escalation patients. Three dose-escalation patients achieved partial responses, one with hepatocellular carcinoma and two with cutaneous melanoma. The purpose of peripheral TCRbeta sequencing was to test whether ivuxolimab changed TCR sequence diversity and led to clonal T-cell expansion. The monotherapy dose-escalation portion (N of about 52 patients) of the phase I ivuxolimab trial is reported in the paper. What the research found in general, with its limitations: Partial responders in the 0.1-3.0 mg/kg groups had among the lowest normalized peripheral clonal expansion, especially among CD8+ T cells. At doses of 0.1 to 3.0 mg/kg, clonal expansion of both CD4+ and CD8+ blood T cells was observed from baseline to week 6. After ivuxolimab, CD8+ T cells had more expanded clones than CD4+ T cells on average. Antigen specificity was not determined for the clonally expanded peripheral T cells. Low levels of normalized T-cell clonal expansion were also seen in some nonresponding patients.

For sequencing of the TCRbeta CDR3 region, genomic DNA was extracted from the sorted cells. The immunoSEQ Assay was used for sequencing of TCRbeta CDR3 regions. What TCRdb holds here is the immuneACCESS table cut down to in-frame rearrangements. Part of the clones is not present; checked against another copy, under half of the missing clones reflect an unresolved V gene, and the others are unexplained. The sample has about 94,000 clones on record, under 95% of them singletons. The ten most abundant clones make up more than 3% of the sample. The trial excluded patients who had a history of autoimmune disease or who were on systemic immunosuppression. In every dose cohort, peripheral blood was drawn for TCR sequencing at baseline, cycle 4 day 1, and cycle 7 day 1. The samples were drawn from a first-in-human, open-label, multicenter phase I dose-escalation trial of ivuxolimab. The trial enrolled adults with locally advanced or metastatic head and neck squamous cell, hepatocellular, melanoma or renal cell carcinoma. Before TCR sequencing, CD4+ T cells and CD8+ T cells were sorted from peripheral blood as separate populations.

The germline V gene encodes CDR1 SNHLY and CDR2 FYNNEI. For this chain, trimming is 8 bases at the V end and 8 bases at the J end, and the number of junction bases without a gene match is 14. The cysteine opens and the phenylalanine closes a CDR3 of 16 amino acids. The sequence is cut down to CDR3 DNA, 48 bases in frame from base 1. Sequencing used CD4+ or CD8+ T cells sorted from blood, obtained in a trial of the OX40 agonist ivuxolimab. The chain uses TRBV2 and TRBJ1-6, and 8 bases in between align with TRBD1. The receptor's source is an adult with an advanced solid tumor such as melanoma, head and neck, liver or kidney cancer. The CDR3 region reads CASSGTGPHEDSPLHF. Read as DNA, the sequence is TGTGCCAGCTCCGGGACAGGCCCTCATGAGGATTCACCCCTCCACTTT.